Each of the 25 T cell receptor beta chains below was sequenced from the same sample in a study of radiotherapy plus CTLA-4 blockade in lung cancer. The assay was immunoSEQ multiplex PCR, and TCRdb's table has in-frame clones only and misses some. The profile shows about 100,000 clones, roughly 85% of them singletons. The sample here was peripheral blood, taken from a patient treated with radiotherapy plus ipilimumab. These receptors all come from a human donor with non-small cell lung cancer who had stable disease on radiotherapy plus ipilimumab.

This rearrangement joins TRBV7-9 to TRBJ2-7, with D unclear. This CDR3 has 13 amino acids. V gave up 1 base and J gave up 4 bases, with 8 bases separating them. The germline V gene has CDR1 SEHNR and CDR2 FQNEAQ (reference sequence). The CDR3 loop reads CASSLGDAYEQYF. In DNA form, the CDR3 reads TGTGCCAGCAGCTTAGGGGATGCGTACGAGCAGTACTTC.

J is TRBJ1-2 and V is TRBV7-9; D gene uncertain. CDR1 and CDR2 from the germline V gene are SEHNR and FQNEAQ (reference sequence). The CDR3 is made up of 14 amino acids. With 4 bases removed from V and 4 bases from J, the gap between germline ends came to 13 bases. The CDR3 coding sequence is TGTGCCAGCAGCTCTTCTACACGGGGCTATGGCTACACCTTC. Translation gives CASSSSTRGYGYTF.

V and J are TRBV4-2 and TRBJ2-7; D may be TRBD1 or TRBD2 (6 bases each). Trimming removed 6 bases at V and 5 bases at J, with 23 bases between. This CDR3 is built from 16 residues. In germline, CDR1 is LGHNA, CDR2 YNFKEQ. CDR3 region: CASSHGGRGMTNEQYF. The CDR3 nucleotides read TGTGCCAGCAGTCACGGGGGCCGAGGGATGACCAACGAGCAGTACTTC.

The CDR3 DNA is TGCGCCAGCAGCGGGGAAGGACAGGGCGGCTATGGCTACACCTTC. Its translation: CASSGEGQGGYGYTF. The chain uses TRBV5-1 and TRBJ1-2; 8 bases are shared with TRBD1. Germline trimming cut 4 bases from V and 4 bases from J; bases unmatched to any gene: 9. Germline CDR1 and CDR2: SGHRS and YFSETQ. The CDR3 runs to 15 residues.

The J gene is TRBJ2-7, the V gene TRBV10-3; perhaps TRBD1 as D (6 bases). This CDR3 comprises 14 residues. The germline gives CDR1 ENHRY, CDR2 SYGVKD. Trimming shortened V by 1 base and J by 5 bases, and 12 bases separated the two germline ends. The DNA for the CDR3 is TGTGCCATCAGTGAGTTCTCAGGGGTGAACGAGCAGTACTTC. It translates to CAISEFSGVNEQYF.

This rearrangement joins TRBV5-5 to TRBJ1-1; D remains ambiguous. The CDR3 totals 16 residues. Germline CDR1 reads SGHKS; CDR2 reads YYEKEE (reference sequence). Deletions cut 0 bases from V and 0 bases from J, with 12 bases between. The DNA for the CDR3 is TGTGCCAGCAGCTTGGTTGTATCGGTGATGAACACTGAAGCTTTCTTT. Encoded protein: CASSLVVSVMNTEAFF.

The V and J genes are TRBV7-2 and TRBJ2-7; tentatively, D is TRBD1 (7 bases). Germline CDR1 is SGHTA and CDR2 is FQGNSA. V lost 6 bases and J lost 6, with 15 bases in between. The CDR3 covers 13 residues. The CDR3 here is CASRSGGIREQYF. DNA of the CDR3: TGTGCCAGCAGGTCAGGGGGGATCCGCGAGCAGTACTTC.

This clone was seen a handful of times. The CDR3 reads CASSPTGAQNEKLFF. The DNA for the CDR3 is TGTGCCAGCTCACCTACCGGGGCCCAGAATGAAAAACTGTTTTTT. J is TRBJ1-4 and V is TRBV18; D may be TRBD1 (5 bases). This CDR3 has 15 residues. Germline-derived CDR1 and CDR2 are KGHSH and LQKENI. Trimming left V 3 bases short and J 5 bases short, with 13 bases between.

This chain joins TRBV5-6 and TRBJ1-5, with D unclear. From germline, CDR1 is SGHDT and CDR2 YYEEEE. This CDR3 has 12 residues. The ends were cut back, 5 bases at V and 6 bases at J, with 9 bases in the middle. The CDR3 DNA reads as TGTGCCAGCAGACACGTTTGTCAGCCCCAGCATTTT. Encoded protein: CASRHVCQPQHF.

The chain couples TRBV11-1 to TRBJ1-1, with a weak D call TRBD1 (5 bases). Deletions cut 6 bases from V and 2 bases from J, with 13 bases between. CDR1 is SGHAT, CDR2 FQDESV, per germline (reference sequence). The CDR3 length is 14 residues. As DNA, the CDR3 is TGTGCCAGCAGGTCCGGGACGGCCAACACTGAAGCTTTCTTT. This encodes CASRSGTANTEAFF. The variable domain in full, completed from reference TRBV11-1 and TRBJ1-1, reads EAEVAQSPRYKITEKSQAVAFWCDPISGHATLYWYRQILGQGPELLVQFQDESVVDDSQLPKDRFSAERLKGVDSTLKIQPAELGDSAMYLCASRSGTANTEAFFGQGTRLTVV.

The rearrangement links TRBV14 to TRBJ1-5, with a weak D call TRBD1 (5 bases). Trimming shortened V by 4 bases and J by 6 bases, and 22 bases separated the two germline ends. The CDR3 length is 17 residues. CDR1 and CDR2 from the germline V gene are SGHDN and FVKESK. In DNA, the CDR3 is TGTGCCAGCAGCCGACCCGGGACTGTTCAGGATAGTCAGCCCCAGCATTTT. The encoded protein is CASSRPGTVQDSQPQHF.

This clone was found once. At one of its ends the junction is not consistent with the germline gene, which may arise from a read error. V gene TRBV23-1 combines with J gene TRBJ2-3, with 7 bases lining up with TRBD2. TRBV23-1 falls under the ORF class, with uncertain function. The CDR3 runs to 10 residues. The CDR3 loop reads CASIRLAKHF. The DNA of the CDR3 is TGCGCCAGCATCCGACTAGCAAAGCATTTT.

J is TRBJ1-1 and V is TRBV27; D might be TRBD1 (6 bases). Per the germline V gene, CDR1 is MNHEY and CDR2 is SMNVEV (reference sequence). This CDR3 spans 19 amino acids. Trimming cost V 5 bases and J 8 bases, with 33 bases left between them. The CDR3 protein is CASSATIRGPPTYTREAFF. The CDR3 DNA reads TGTGCCAGCAGTGCAACGATCAGGGGCCCGCCAACCTATACGAGGGAAGCTTTCTTT.

This clone appeared a few times. V and J are TRBV19 and TRBJ2-7, with TRBD1 matching 7 bases. Germline trimming cut 3 bases from V and 1 base from J; bases unmatched to any gene: 0. Germline CDR1 is LNHDA and CDR2 is SQIVND (reference sequence). This CDR3 spans 13 amino acids. The CDR3 nucleotides are TGTGCCAGTAGTATGGGACAGTCCTACGAGCAGTACTTC. It translates to CASSMGQSYEQYF.

The V and J genes are TRBV11-2 and TRBJ1-5, with D unresolved. Germline CDR1 SGHAT, CDR2 FQNNGV. Deletions cut 5 bases from V and 0 bases from J, with 14 bases between. The CDR3 has 16 amino acids. Here the CDR3 reads CASSPQDQHSNQPQHF. The CDR3 coding sequence is TGTGCCAGCAGCCCCCAGGACCAGCATAGCAATCAGCCCCAGCATTTT.

The rearrangement uses TRBV5-1 and TRBJ2-2; 12 positions match TRBD1. CDR1 and CDR2 (germline): SGHRS, YFSETQ. The CDR3 contains 15 residues. V shed 9 bases, J shed 7 bases, and the junction held 10 bases outside the gene matches. The CDR3 nucleotides read TGCGCCACCTCAACCGGGACAGGGGGCGTCGGGGAGCTGTTTTTT. Protein: CATSTGTGGVGELFF.

A remark on this clone: The junction shows a germline mismatch at one end, possibly a read error. The chain recombines TRBV7-7 with TRBJ2-1, with D possibly being TRBD1 (6 bases). Germline CDR1 reads SSHAT; CDR2 reads FNYEAQ (reference sequence). This CDR3 contains 15 residues. The chain's CDR3 is CASSLRGGSYNEQFF. Written as DNA, the CDR3 is TGTGCTAGCAGCCTGCGAGGGGGATCCTACAATGAGCAGTTCTTC.

This chain connects TRBV5-1 to TRBJ1-3, with D maybe TRBD1 (6 bases). The CDR3 is 15 residues long. Germline-derived CDR1 and CDR2 are SGHRS and YFSETQ. The V end lost 2 bases, the J end lost 4 bases, and 13 bases lay between the germline ends. CDR3 in amino acids: CASSFGSGDGNTIYF. In DNA form, the CDR3 reads TGCGCCAGCAGCTTCGGATCAGGGGACGGAAACACCATATATTTT. Together with reference TRBV5-1 and TRBJ1-3, the CDR3 gives the full variable domain: KAGVTQTPRYLIKTRGQQVTLSCSPISGHRSVSWYQQTPGQGLQFLFEYFSETQRNKGNFPGRFSGRQFSNSRSEMNVSTLELGDSALYLCASSFGSGDGNTIYFGEGSWLTVV.

This chain links TRBV29-1 with TRBJ1-6, with 11 bases fitting TRBD1. CDR1 and CDR2 (germline): SQVTM, ANQGSEA. The CDR3 sequence is 16 residues long. The J segment lost 7 bases and the V segment lost 2 bases, leaving 7 bases of the junction unmatched. The CDR3 loop reads CSVESNRTGGNSPLHF. In DNA, the CDR3 is TGCAGCGTTGAATCCAATCGGACAGGGGGCAATTCACCCCTCCACTTT.

The chain couples TRBV11-2 to TRBJ2-7, with a tentative D call TRBD1 (7 bases). The length of the CDR3 is 12 residues. V dropped 3 bases and J dropped 5 bases, with 8 bases sitting between them. Germline lookup yields CDR1 SGHAT and CDR2 FQNNGV. CDR3 bases: TGTGCCAGCAGCTTCAGGGGGGACGAGCAGTACTTC. Residues: CASSFRGDEQYF.

This clone was counted between two and nine times. In DNA, the CDR3 is TGCGCCAGCAGTCCCCAGTACTTC. Translated: CASSPQYF. The J gene is TRBJ2-7, the V gene TRBV4-1, with unresolved D. V was shortened by 6 bases and J by 10 bases, with 4 bases between the two germline ends. CDR1 is MGHRA, CDR2 YSYEKL, per germline. This CDR3 is 8 amino acids long.

CDR3 sequence (DNA): TGTGCCAGCAGCCTCACAGGGGGTAGAGGCTACACCTTC. Translation gives CASSLTGGRGYTF. V gene TRBV6-5 combines with J gene TRBJ1-2, with 8 bases that match TRBD1. With V trimmed by 6 bases and J by 8 bases, 8 bases remained unmatched. CDR1 and CDR2 (germline): MNHEY, SVGAGI. CDR3 length: 13 residues.

The rearrangement joins TRBV18 to TRBJ1-1; D uncertain. With 1 base removed from V and 0 bases from J, the gap between germline ends came to 6 bases. The germline V gene encodes CDR1 KGHSH and CDR2 LQKENI. The CDR3 runs to 14 residues. The CDR3 DNA sequence: TGTGCCAGCTCACCACGCCAGATGAACACTGAAGCTTTCTTT. This codes for CASSPRQMNTEAFF. The full variable domain, completed using reference TRBV18 and TRBJ1-1, is NAGVMQNPRHLVRRRGQEARLRCSPMKGHSHVYWYRQLPEEGLKFMVYLQKENIIDESGMPKERFSAEFPKEGPSILRIQQVVRGDSAAYFCASSPRQMNTEAFFGQGTRLTVV.

The CDR3 is CAWRDLAGGTYEQYF. CDR3 DNA sequence: TGTGCCTGGAGGGACCTAGCGGGAGGCACCTACGAGCAGTACTTC. The V and J genes are TRBV30 and TRBJ2-7, with 11 bases aligning to TRBD2. V was clipped by 3 bases and J by 2 bases; unmatched bases: 6. This CDR3 region has 15 residues. The V gene's germline CDR1 is GTSNPN and CDR2 SVGIG (reference sequence). Full variable domain (missing parts from reference TRBV30 and TRBJ2-7): SQTIHQWPATLVQPVGSPLSLECTVEGTSNPNLYWYRQAAGRGLQLLFYSVGIGQISSEVPQNLSASRPQDRQFILSSKKLLLSDSGFYLCAWRDLAGGTYEQYFGPGTRLTVT.

The rearrangement joins TRBV18 to TRBJ2-3; D gene uncertain. V lost 6 bases and J lost 2, with 12 bases in between. Germline V lookup: CDR1 KGHSH, CDR2 LQKENI. The CDR3 is 14 amino acids. DNA for the CDR3: TGTGCCAGCTCCCCCGCCACATACACAGATACGCAGTATTTT. This encodes CASSPATYTDTQYF.